These 32 T cell receptor beta chains originate from one sample sequenced in a study of early T cells in non-severe SARS-CoV-2 infection. TCRdb ran MiXCR on the 5' RACE reads and lists one entry per CDR3 protein. Of 64,000 or so distinct CDR3 sequences listed, approximately 12% were seen once; the top ten hold 1.3% to 1.5%. The specimen comprised whole blood, sampled at baseline. Receptors originate from an adult who was a healthcare worker with PCR-confirmed SARS-CoV-2 infection or an uninfected control (not recorded which).

This clonotype was recorded at least ten times. The V call is TRBV24-1, the J call TRBJ2-7, with D possibly TRBD1 on 6 matching bases. Germline V lookup: CDR1 KGHDR, CDR2 SFDVKD. The CDR3 is made up of 13 amino acids. Trimming pared 7 bases from V and 5 bases from J, leaving 14 bases between. The CDR3 bases are TGTGCCACCAGCCCAGGGGTCCTCCACGAGCAGTACTTC. Its protein is CATSPGVLHEQYF.

Many counts were recorded for this clonotype. This chain uses TRBV14 with TRBJ1-1; a weak D match, TRBD1 (5 bases). The CDR3 loop spans 16 amino acids. Germline lookup yields CDR1 SGHDN and CDR2 FVKESK. Trimming removed 3 bases at V and 1 base at J, with 15 bases between. CDR3 bases: TGTGCCAGCAGCCAGGCCGTGGGGGAGGCGAACACTGAAGCTTTCTTT. This sequence encodes CASSQAVGEANTEAFF.

The chain has TRBV6-5 and TRBJ2-2; TRBD2 is a possible D gene (5 bases). In germline, CDR1 is MNHEY, CDR2 SVGAGI. V lost 6 bases, J lost 7 bases, and 12 bases lay in between. This CDR3 contains 13 residues. The DNA for the CDR3 is TGTGCCAGCAGCTCCGGGAACGGCGGGGAGCTGTTTTTT. Translated, it gives CASSSGNGGELFF.

This clonotype was counted a few times. The CDR3 loop is CASSDEGAYNEQFF. In DNA, the CDR3 is TGCGCCAGCAGTGATGAGGGGGCCTACAATGAGCAGTTCTTC. This chain joins TRBV10-2 and TRBJ2-1; possibly TRBD1 for D (6 bases). Germline V lookup: CDR1 WSHSY, CDR2 SAAADI. V shed 3 bases and J shed 2 bases, with 8 bases lying between them. This CDR3 is built from 14 residues.

This clonotype was counted between two and nine times. The chain combines TRBV21-1 with TRBJ1-2; TRBD1 was called by the table and not checked on the DNA. TRBV21-1 represents a pseudogene. The CDR3 runs 16 residues. CDR3 protein: CASSKGGRGPGYGYTF. The CDR3 DNA reads TGTGCCAGCAGCAAAGGAGGCAGGGGGCCTGGCTATGGCTACACCTTC.

This clonotype appeared a few times. The chain joins TRBV12-2 to TRBJ1-1; TRBD1, the D gene given by the table, was not confirmed from the DNA. TRBV12-2 is classified as a pseudogene. The CDR3 loop spans 16 amino acids. CDR3 sequence reads: CASRLPRQGGSTEAFF. CDR3 coding DNA: TGTGCAAGTCGCTTACCTCGACAGGGAGGGAGCACTGAAGCTTTCTTT.

The chain couples TRBV9 to TRBJ2-5, with D possibly TRBD1 on 5 matching bases. Germline V gives CDR1 SGDLS, CDR2 YYNGEE. The length of the CDR3 is 15 residues. V was cut by 0 bases and J by 4 bases, with 13 bases left in between. CDR3 region: CASSVERWGVETQYF. CDR3 coding DNA: TGTGCCAGCAGCGTAGAGAGGTGGGGCGTAGAGACCCAGTACTTC.

This clonotype was counted many times. This chain connects TRBV5-1 to TRBJ2-2, with 9 bases identical to TRBD1. CDR3 size: 16 residues. The junction had 8 bases not matched to a gene; V was cut back by 4 bases and J by 4 bases. The V gene's germline CDR1 is SGHRS and CDR2 YFSETQ. The CDR3 here is CASSGQGPQGTGELFF. The CDR3, as DNA: TGCGCCAGCAGCGGACAGGGGCCCCAGGGCACCGGGGAGCTGTTTTTT.

The sample holds a few counts of this clonotype. The chain has TRBV5-6 and TRBJ1-5, with TRBD1 as a possible D gene (6 bases). V was trimmed by 3 bases and J by 3 bases, leaving 10 bases between them. The germline V gene has CDR1 SGHDT and CDR2 YYEEEE. The CDR3 runs to 14 residues. The CDR3 sequence: CASSSGQNNQPQHF. The CDR3 DNA reads as TGTGCCAGCAGCTCAGGACAGAACAATCAGCCCCAGCATTTT.

This clonotype showed up just a few times. The chain joins TRBV28 to TRBJ2-2; no definite D call. The CDR3 spans 14 residues. The germline gives CDR1 MDHEN, CDR2 SYDVKM. Trimming removed 6 bases at V and 1 base at J, with 9 bases between. CDR3 in DNA: TGTGCCAGCAGGTTTTTCCTGAACACCGGGGAGCTGTTTTTT. Translation: CASRFFLNTGELFF.

A word on this clonotype: Just one base apart from a much larger clone, this may be a read error. The chain combines TRBV18 with TRBJ1-2; D gene ambiguous. Germline V gene lookup returns CDR1 KGHSH and CDR2 LQKENI. The CDR3 loop spans 17 amino acids. V lost 4 bases and J lost 0, with 18 bases in between. In nucleotides, the CDR3 is TGTGCCAGCTCACGGCTCGTATCTCGTACCTCTAACTATGGCTACACCTTC. It translates to CASSRLVSRTSNYGYTF. The full variable domain, in which reference TRBV18 and TRBJ1-2 provide the parts outside the CDR3, is NAGVMQNPRHLVRRRGQEARLRCSPMKGHSHVYWYRQLPEEGLKFMVYLQKENIIDESGMPKERFSAEFPKEGPSILRIQQVVRGDSAAYFCASSRLVSRTSNYGYTFGSGTRLTVV.

This clonotype was observed many times. The chain recombines TRBV29-1 with TRBJ1-1; D is perhaps TRBD1 (5 bases). Germline-derived CDR1 and CDR2 are SQVTM and ANQGSEA. V lost 6 bases, J lost 0 bases, and 8 bases lay in between. This CDR3 contains 12 residues. The CDR3 region is CSVRGLNTEAFF. DNA of the CDR3: TGCAGCGTCCGGGGCTTGAACACTGAAGCTTTCTTT.

This clonotype was detected only a few times. The V call is TRBV6-5, the J call TRBJ1-6; 9 nucleotides line up with TRBD1. The germline V gene has CDR1 MNHEY and CDR2 SVGAGI. The CDR3 contains 15 residues. V shed 2 bases and J 8 bases; nucleotides not matched to a gene: 4. CDR3 sequence (DNA): TGTGCCAGCAGTTACCAGGGGACAGGGCATTCACCCCTCCACTTT. Its translation: CASSYQGTGHSPLHF.

The chain is built from TRBV27 and TRBJ2-7, with D possibly being TRBD1 (6 bases). Between the trimmed V and J ends, which lost 4 bases and 5 bases, there was a span of 9 bases. Germline V gene data show CDR1 as MNHEY and CDR2 as SMNVEV (reference sequence). The CDR3 runs 12 residues. In DNA form, the CDR3 reads TGTGCCAGCAGTTACACAGGGAACGAGCAGTACTTC. It encodes CASSYTGNEQYF.

This clonotype appeared a few times. The genes are TRBV3-1 and TRBJ1-2; TRBD1 matches at 7 bases. Germline lookup yields CDR1 LGHDT and CDR2 YNNKEL (reference sequence). J gave up 4 bases and V 0 bases, and 8 bases lay outside the gene matches. CDR3 size: 16 residues. CDR3 region: CASSQERRGLGYGYTF. The DNA of the CDR3 is TGTGCCAGCAGCCAAGAGCGGAGGGGGCTCGGCTATGGCTACACCTTC.

This clonotype occurred a few times. This sequence joins TRBV27 and TRBJ2-1; TRBD1 matches at 7 bases. The CDR3 is 16 amino acids. Germline V CDR1 and CDR2: MNHEY, SMNVEV (reference sequence). J was trimmed by 7 bases and V by 9 bases; bases with no gene match: 18. The CDR3 loop reads CASRRSSTGDQNEQFF. CDR3 DNA: TGTGCCAGTCGACGCTCCTCAACAGGGGACCAGAATGAGCAGTTCTTC.

The V gene is TRBV9, the J gene TRBJ2-2; 7 positions agree with TRBD1. Germline CDR1 SGDLS, CDR2 YYNGEE. The length of the CDR3 is 17 residues. V shed 0 bases, J shed 2 bases, and the junction held 7 bases outside the gene matches. CDR3 region: CASSVVAGGYNTGELFF. In nucleotides, the CDR3 is TGTGCCAGCAGCGTAGTGGCAGGGGGTTACAACACCGGGGAGCTGTTTTTT.

This clonotype has a count of ten or more. This chain connects TRBV18 to TRBJ2-5; D is undetermined. CDR1 and CDR2 (germline): KGHSH, LQKENI. The CDR3 is made up of 14 amino acids. Trimming cost V 2 bases and J 2 bases, with 9 bases left between them. The CDR3 nucleotides are TGTGCCAGCTCACCAAATAGTCAGCAAGAGACCCAGTACTTC. Protein product: CASSPNSQQETQYF.

This clonotype showed up many times. The chain uses TRBV5-4 and TRBJ2-2; tentative D call: TRBD1 (5 bases). CDR3 length: 14 amino acids. V was clipped by 4 bases and J by 3 bases, with 10 bases between them. The germline CDR1 and CDR2 sequences are SGHNT and YYREEE (reference sequence). CDR3 protein: CASSAGQDTGELFF. The DNA of the CDR3 is TGTGCCAGCAGCGCTGGACAAGACACCGGGGAGCTGTTTTTT. The full variable domain, rest sourced from reference TRBV5-4 and TRBJ2-2, is ETGVTQSPTHLIKTRGQQVTLRCSSQSGHNTVSWYQQALGQGPQFIFQYYREEENGRGNFPPRFSGLQFPNYSSELNVNALELDDSALYLCASSAGQDTGELFFGEGSRLTVL.

This clonotype was detected ten times or more. J is TRBJ2-4 and V is TRBV14; the D is unclear. The V end lost 1 base, the J end lost 0 bases, and 10 bases lay between the germline ends. Germline CDR1 and CDR2: SGHDN and FVKESK. The CDR3 covers 16 residues. The CDR3 is CASSQVGQLAKNIQYF. In nucleotides, the CDR3 is TGTGCCAGCAGCCAAGTAGGCCAGCTAGCCAAAAACATTCAGTACTTC.

A note on this clonotype: A single base separates this from a much larger clone, so it may be a read error. This rearrangement joins TRBV3-1 to TRBJ2-7; D is possibly TRBD1 (6 bases). The CDR3 length is 14 residues. The germline V gene encodes CDR1 LGHDT and CDR2 YNNKEL (reference sequence). CDR3 loop: CASGHRSGGDEQYF. CDR3 in DNA: TGTGCCAGCGGCCATAGGAGTGGGGGCGACGAGCAGTACTTC.

This clonotype turned up a few times. The rearrangement links TRBV2 to TRBJ1-2; tentatively, D is TRBD1 (5 bases). The length of the CDR3 is 12 residues. V lost 10 bases and J 6 bases, leaving 15 bases between the germline ends. Germline CDR1 and CDR2: SNHLY and FYNNEI. CDR3 in DNA: TGTGCCACCTCCAGGGATGAGGATGGCTACACCTTC. Protein: CATSRDEDGYTF.

This clonotype was counted only a few times. V and J are TRBV29-1 and TRBJ1-2, with 9 bases lining up with TRBD1. Germline V gene sequence: CDR1 SQVTM, CDR2 ANQGSEA. V was clipped by 4 bases and J by 7 bases; unmatched bases: 4. This CDR3 has 12 residues. This chain's CDR3 is CSVGTGESGYTF. The CDR3 DNA reads as TGCAGCGTTGGGACAGGGGAAAGTGGCTACACCTTC.

This clonotype was seen a few times. The chain carries TRBV18 and TRBJ1-1; D perhaps matches TRBD1 (5 bases). V was cut by 2 bases and J by 3 bases, with 7 bases left in between. The CDR3 has 13 amino acids. Per the germline V gene, CDR1 is KGHSH and CDR2 is LQKENI. The DNA of the CDR3 is TGTGCCAGCTCACCAAGCAGGGACACTGAAGCTTTCTTT. Encoded protein: CASSPSRDTEAFF.

V gene TRBV12-3 or TRBV12-4 combines with J gene TRBJ2-1; 8 bases map to TRBD2. The CDR3 has 14 amino acids. V lost 6 bases, J lost 6 bases, and 7 bases stayed unmatched. CDR3 sequence (DNA): TGTGCCAGCAGGAGGGGACTAGTGGCCAATGAGCAGTTCTTC. Its translation: CASRRGLVANEQFF.

This clonotype was seen ten or more times. The chain recombines TRBV5-1 with TRBJ2-3, with D uncertain. V shed 0 bases and J shed 4 bases, with 6 bases lying between them. The V gene's germline CDR1 is SGHRS and CDR2 YFSETQ. CDR3 size: 13 residues. CDR3 coding DNA: TGCGCCAGCAGCTTGGCCCAGTCAGATACGCAGTATTTT. Translating it yields CASSLAQSDTQYF.

V and J are TRBV11-2 and TRBJ2-4; no reliable D call. Trimming removed 0 bases at V and 0 bases at J, with 12 bases between. Per the germline V gene, CDR1 is SGHAT and CDR2 is FQNNGV. CDR3 length: 17 residues. In DNA form, the CDR3 reads TGTGCCAGCAGCTTAGATGGGTCCGAACTAGCCAAAAACATTCAGTACTTC. Translated: CASSLDGSELAKNIQYF.

This clonotype has more than one count but fewer than ten. The genes are TRBV20-1 and TRBJ2-2, with D possibly TRBD1 on 6 matching bases. Per germline, CDR1 DFQATT and CDR2 SNEGSKA (reference sequence). This CDR3 has 14 amino acids. The V gene lost 0 bases and the J gene lost 6 bases, with 11 bases spanning the gap. CDR3 loop: CSARDDRSAGELFF. The CDR3 region has the DNA TGCAGTGCTAGAGATGACAGGTCGGCCGGGGAGCTGTTTTTT.

The chain links TRBV24-1 to TRBJ2-3; D is unclear. The CDR3 has 14 amino acids. Deletions cut 4 bases from V and 0 bases from J, with 7 bases between. Germline-derived CDR1 and CDR2 are KGHDR and SFDVKD. DNA of the CDR3: TGTGCCACCAGTGACTCGGACAGCACAGATACGCAGTATTTT. It yields the protein CATSDSDSTDTQYF.

There are a few counts of this clonotype. The rearrangement joins TRBV6-5 to TRBJ2-1, with 7 positions matching TRBD2. This CDR3 comprises 14 residues. The trim removed 2 bases at V and 7 bases at J, leaving 5 bases unmatched. Germline V gene data show CDR1 as MNHEY and CDR2 as SVGAGI. CDR3 sequence reads: CASSYKTSWNEQFF. The DNA for the CDR3 is TGTGCCAGCAGTTACAAGACTAGCTGGAATGAGCAGTTCTTC.

The chain joins TRBV6-1 to TRBJ2-7; 8 bases agree with TRBD1. Germline CDR1 MNHNS, CDR2 SASEGT. CDR3 length equals 13 residues. Trimming removed 10 bases from V and 2 bases from J; junction bases left unmatched: 7. The CDR3 loop is CANADRETYEQYF. CDR3 in DNA: TGTGCCAACGCGGACAGGGAAACCTACGAGCAGTACTTC.

The table lists this clonotype with a few counts. The rearrangement joins TRBV20-1 to TRBJ2-1, with D possibly TRBD1 on 5 matching bases. V lost 0 bases and J 9 bases, leaving 21 bases between the germline ends. CDR3 length: 16 amino acids. Germline CDR1 DFQATT, CDR2 SNEGSKA (reference sequence). In DNA, the CDR3 is TGCAGTGCTAGAGAGGGGCCACTCAGGTCCGTTACTGAGCAGTTCTTC. This sequence encodes CSAREGPLRSVTEQFF.